This T cell receptor beta chain was sequenced during a study of blood T cells in healthy people across ages. Study-wide findings and caveats: As age increased, TCR beta diversity per million T cells fell in a roughly linear fashion.

A sample-barcoded 5' primer and a J-beta primer mix were used in a second PCR of about 7 to 11 cycles. TCRdb called the 5' RACE reads again in MiXCR, with one record for every CDR3 protein. The data show around 1.5 million distinct CDR3 sequences, with about 35% seen just once and approximately 10% held by the top ten. In terms of origin and age, donors were healthy Caucasian individuals from Russia aged roughly 6 to 100. Each sample yielded at least 5.5 micrograms of PBMC total RNA. The CDR3 is 15 amino acids. V lost 3 bases and J lost 1; bases outside the gene matches: 3. CDR1 LGHDT and CDR2 YNNKEL come from the germline V gene (reference sequence). This clonotype was counted once. The target antigen is unknown.

The TCR comes from a young woman in good health. This sequence joins TRBV3-1 and TRBJ1-2; TRBD1 agrees at 9 bases. The sequencing input was blood. The CDR3 coding sequence is TGTGCCAGCAGCCACAGACAGGGGGTTAACTATGGCTACACCTTC. Protein product: CASSHRQGVNYGYTF.